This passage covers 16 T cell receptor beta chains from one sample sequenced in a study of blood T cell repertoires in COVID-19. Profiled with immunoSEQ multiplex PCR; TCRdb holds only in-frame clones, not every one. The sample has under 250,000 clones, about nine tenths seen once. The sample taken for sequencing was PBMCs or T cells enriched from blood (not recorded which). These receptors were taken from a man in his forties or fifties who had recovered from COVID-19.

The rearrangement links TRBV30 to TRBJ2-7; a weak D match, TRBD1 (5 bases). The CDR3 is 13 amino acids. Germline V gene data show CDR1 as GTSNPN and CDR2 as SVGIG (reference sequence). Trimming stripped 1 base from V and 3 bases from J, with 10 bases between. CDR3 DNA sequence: TGTGCCTGGAGTGAAGGACATCTCTACGAGCAGTACTTC. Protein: CAWSEGHLYEQYF.

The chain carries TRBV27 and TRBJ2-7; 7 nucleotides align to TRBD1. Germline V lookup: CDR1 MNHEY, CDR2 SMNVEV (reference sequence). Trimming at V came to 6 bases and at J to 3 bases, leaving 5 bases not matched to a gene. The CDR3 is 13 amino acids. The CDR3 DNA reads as TGTGCCAGCAGCAAACAGGGGTACTACGAGCAGTACTTC. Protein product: CASSKQGYYEQYF.

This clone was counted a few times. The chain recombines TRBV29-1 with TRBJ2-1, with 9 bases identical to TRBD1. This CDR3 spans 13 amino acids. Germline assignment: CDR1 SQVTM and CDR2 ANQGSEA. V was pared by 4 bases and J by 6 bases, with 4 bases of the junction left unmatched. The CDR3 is CSVVRDRANEQFF. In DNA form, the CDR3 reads TGCAGCGTTGTTAGGGACAGGGCCAATGAGCAGTTCTTC.

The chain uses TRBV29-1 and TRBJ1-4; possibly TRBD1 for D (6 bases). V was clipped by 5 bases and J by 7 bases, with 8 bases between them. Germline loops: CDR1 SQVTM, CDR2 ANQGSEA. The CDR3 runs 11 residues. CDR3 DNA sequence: TGCAGCGTTATAGGGGGTGAAAAACTGTTTTTT. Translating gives CSVIGGEKLFF.

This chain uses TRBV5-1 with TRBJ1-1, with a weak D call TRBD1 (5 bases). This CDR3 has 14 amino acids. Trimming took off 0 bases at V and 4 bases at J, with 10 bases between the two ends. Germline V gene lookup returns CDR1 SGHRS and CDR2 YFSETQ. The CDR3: CASSLEGQGTEAFF. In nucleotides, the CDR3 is TGCGCCAGCAGCTTGGAGGGGCAGGGCACTGAAGCTTTCTTT. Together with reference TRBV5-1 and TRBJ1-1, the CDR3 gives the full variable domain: KAGVTQTPRYLIKTRGQQVTLSCSPISGHRSVSWYQQTPGQGLQFLFEYFSETQRNKGNFPGRFSGRQFSNSRSEMNVSTLELGDSALYLCASSLEGQGTEAFFGQGTRLTVV.

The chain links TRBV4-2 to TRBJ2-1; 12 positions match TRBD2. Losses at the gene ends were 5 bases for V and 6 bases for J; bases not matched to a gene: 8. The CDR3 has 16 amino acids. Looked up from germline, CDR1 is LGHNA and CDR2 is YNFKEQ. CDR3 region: CASSKMASGGANEQFF. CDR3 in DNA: TGTGCCAGCAGCAAAATGGCTAGCGGGGGGGCCAATGAGCAGTTCTTC.

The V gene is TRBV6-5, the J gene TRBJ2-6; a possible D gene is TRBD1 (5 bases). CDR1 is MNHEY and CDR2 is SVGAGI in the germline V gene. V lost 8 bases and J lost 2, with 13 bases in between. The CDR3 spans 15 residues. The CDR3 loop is CASDRGAPGANVLTF. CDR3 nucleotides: TGTGCCAGCGATAGGGGCGCTCCTGGGGCCAACGTCCTGACTTTC.

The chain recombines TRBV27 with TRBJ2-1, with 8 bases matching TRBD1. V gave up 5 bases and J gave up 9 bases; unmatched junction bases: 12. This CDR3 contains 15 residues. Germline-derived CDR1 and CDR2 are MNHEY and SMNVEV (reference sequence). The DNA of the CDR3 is TGTGCCAGCAGTAAACGGGGGCAGGGGGCTATTGAGCAGTTCTTC. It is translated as CASSKRGQGAIEQFF.

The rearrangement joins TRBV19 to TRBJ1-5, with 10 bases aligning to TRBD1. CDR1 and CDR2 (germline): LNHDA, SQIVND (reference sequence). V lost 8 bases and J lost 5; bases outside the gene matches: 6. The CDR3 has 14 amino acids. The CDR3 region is CASLGQGWDQPQHF. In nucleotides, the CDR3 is TGTGCCAGTTTGGGACAGGGGTGGGATCAGCCCCAGCATTTT.

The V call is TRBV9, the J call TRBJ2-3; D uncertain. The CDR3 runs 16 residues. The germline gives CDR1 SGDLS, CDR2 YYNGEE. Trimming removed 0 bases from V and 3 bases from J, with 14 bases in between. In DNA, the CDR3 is TGTGCCAGCAGCGTAGGGGCAGGTCTAATTACAGATACGCAGTATTTT. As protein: CASSVGAGLITDTQYF.

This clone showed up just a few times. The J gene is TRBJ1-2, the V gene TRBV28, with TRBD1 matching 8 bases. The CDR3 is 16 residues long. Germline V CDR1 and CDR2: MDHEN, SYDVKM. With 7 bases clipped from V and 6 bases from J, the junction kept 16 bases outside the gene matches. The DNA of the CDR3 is TGTGCCAGCACTAGGACAGGGAAGGTTCCCCGCGATGGCTACACCTTC. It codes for CASTRTGKVPRDGYTF.

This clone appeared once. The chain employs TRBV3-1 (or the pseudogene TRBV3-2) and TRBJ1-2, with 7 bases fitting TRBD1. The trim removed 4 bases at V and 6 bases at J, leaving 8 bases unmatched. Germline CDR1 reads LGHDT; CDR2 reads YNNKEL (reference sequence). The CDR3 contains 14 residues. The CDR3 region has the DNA TGTGCCAGCAGCCCCTTTGTGGGACAGCATGGCTACACCTTC. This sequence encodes CASSPFVGQHGYTF.

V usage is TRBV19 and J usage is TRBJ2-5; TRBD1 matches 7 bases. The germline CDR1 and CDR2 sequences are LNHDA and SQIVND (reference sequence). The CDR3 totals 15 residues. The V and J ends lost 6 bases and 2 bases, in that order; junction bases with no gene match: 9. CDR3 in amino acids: CASSPGGSTQETQYF. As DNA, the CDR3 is TGTGCCAGTAGCCCAGGGGGTTCTACTCAAGAGACCCAGTACTTC.

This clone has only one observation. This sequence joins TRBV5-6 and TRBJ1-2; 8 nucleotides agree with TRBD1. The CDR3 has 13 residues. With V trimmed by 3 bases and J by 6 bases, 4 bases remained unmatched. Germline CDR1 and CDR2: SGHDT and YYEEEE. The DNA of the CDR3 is TGTGCCAGCAGCTCGTTACAGGGGGATGGCTACACCTTC. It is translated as CASSSLQGDGYTF.

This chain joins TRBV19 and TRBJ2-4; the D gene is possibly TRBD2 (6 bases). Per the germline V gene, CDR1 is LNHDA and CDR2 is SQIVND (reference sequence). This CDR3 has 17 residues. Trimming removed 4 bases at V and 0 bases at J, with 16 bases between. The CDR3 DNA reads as TGTGCCAGTAGTAGGGGGGACTTGTCACTAGCCAAAAACATTCAGTACTTC. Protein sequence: CASSRGDLSLAKNIQYF.

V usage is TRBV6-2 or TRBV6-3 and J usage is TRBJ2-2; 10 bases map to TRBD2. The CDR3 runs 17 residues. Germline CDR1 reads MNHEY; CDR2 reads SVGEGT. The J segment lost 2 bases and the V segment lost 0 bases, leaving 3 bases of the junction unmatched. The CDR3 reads CASSYSTSGVNTGELFF. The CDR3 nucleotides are TGTGCCAGCAGTTACTCAACTAGCGGGGTCAACACCGGGGAGCTGTTTTTT.